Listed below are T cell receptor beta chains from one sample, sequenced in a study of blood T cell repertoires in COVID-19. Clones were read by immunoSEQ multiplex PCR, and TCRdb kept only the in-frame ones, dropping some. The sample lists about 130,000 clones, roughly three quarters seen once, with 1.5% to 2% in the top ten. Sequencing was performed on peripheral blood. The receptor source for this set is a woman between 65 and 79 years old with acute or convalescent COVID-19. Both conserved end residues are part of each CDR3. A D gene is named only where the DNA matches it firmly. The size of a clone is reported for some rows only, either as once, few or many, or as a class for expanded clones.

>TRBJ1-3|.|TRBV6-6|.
CASSYEGGTSGNTIYF
TGTGCCAGCAGTTACGAGGGCGGCACCTCTGGAAACACCATATATTTT
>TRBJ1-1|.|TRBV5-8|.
CASILGAGADTEAFF
TGTGCCAGCATTCTCGGGGCAGGGGCAGACACTGAAGCTTTCTTT
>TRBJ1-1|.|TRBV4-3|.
CASSHTRVFPEAFF
TGCGCCAGCAGCCACACCAGGGTTTTTCCGGAAGCTTTCTTT
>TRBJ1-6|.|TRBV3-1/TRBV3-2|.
CASSANRDSPLHF
TGTGCCAGCAGCGCTAACAGGGATTCACCCCTCCACTTT
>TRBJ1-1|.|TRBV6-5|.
CASSSPTGTEAFF
TGTGCCAGCAGCTCTCCGACTGGCACTGAAGCTTTCTTT
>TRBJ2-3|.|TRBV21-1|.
CASSTAILAGAPFYTDTQYF
TGTGCCAGCAGCACAGCGATTCTAGCGGGGGCCCCCTTTTACACAGATACGCAGTATTTT
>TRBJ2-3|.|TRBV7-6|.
CASSALDRRFPDTQYF
TGTGCCAGCAGCGCCCTTGACAGGAGGTTCCCAGATACGCAGTATTTT
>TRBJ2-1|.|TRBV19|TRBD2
CASSILPSGIGVNNEQFF
TGTGCCAGTAGTATCCTCCCTAGCGGGATAGGGGTTAACAATGAGCAGTTCTTC
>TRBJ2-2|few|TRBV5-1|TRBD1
CASRYDTGANTGELFF
TGCGCCAGCAGATACGACACAGGGGCGAACACCGGGGAGCTGTTTTTT
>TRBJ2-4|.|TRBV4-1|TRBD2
CASSQAWEGGNIQYF
TGCGCCAGCAGCCAAGCATGGGAGGGCGGGAACATTCAGTACTTC
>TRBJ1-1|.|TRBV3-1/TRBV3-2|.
CASSQEGAVNTEAFF
TGTGCCAGCAGCCAAGAAGGGGCCGTGAACACTGAAGCTTTCTTT
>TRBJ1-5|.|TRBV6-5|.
CASSRTENQPQHF
TGTGCCAGCAGTCGGACTGAAAATCAGCCCCAGCATTTT
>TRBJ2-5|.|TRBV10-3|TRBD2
CAISRGLAGVEGTQYF
TGTGCCATCAGTAGAGGACTAGCGGGGGTAGAAGGGACCCAGTACTTC
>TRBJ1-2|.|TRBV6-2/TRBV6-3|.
CASSGIQGPQRGYTF
TGTGCCAGCAGTGGTATACAGGGTCCCCAACGGGGCTACACCTTC
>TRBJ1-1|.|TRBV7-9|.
CASSLGHPNTEAFF
TGTGCCAGCAGCTTGGGACACCCGAACACTGAAGCTTTCTTT
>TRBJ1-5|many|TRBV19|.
CASSIAVDRNQPQHF
TGTGCCAGTAGTATAGCTGTGGACAGAAATCAGCCCCAGCATTTT
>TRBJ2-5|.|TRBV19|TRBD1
CASSTGTGQETQYF
TGTGCCAGTAGTACCGGGACAGGGCAAGAGACCCAGTACTTC
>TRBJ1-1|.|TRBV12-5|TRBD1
CASGLLLGTGGSEAFF
TGTGCTAGTGGTTTGCTCTTGGGGACAGGGGGCTCGGAAGCTTTCTTT
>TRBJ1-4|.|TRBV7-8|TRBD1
CASSESRDSVNEKLFF
TGTGCCAGCAGCGAATCCCGGGACAGCGTTAATGAAAAACTGTTTTTT
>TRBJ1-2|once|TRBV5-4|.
CASSSREGVGYGYTF
TGTGCCAGCAGCTCCCGGGAGGGGGTCGGCTATGGCTACACCTTC
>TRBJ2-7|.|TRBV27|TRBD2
CASSSVGTSGGPVNEQYF
TGTGCCAGCAGTTCGGTAGGGACTAGCGGGGGGCCCGTCAACGAGCAGTACTTC
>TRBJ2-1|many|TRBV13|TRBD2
CASSLLLAGGLYNEQFF
TGTGCCAGCAGCTTATTACTAGCGGGGGGGCTGTACAATGAGCAGTTCTTC
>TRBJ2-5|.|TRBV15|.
CATSNQGDQETQYF
TGTGCCACCAGCAATCAAGGGGACCAAGAGACCCAGTACTTC
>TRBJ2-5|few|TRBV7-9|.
CASSLEGAPEETQYF
TGTGCCAGCAGCTTAGAAGGAGCTCCCGAAGAGACCCAGTACTTC
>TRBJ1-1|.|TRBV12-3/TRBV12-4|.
CASSLQENTEAFF
TGTGCCAGCAGTCTACAGGAGAACACTGAAGCTTTCTTT
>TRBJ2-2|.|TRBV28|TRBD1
CASGDDLDRPNTGELFF
TGTGCCAGCGGGGACGACTTGGACAGGCCGAACACCGGGGAGCTGTTTTTT
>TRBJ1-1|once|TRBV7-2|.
CASSLDQVRAFF
TGTGCCAGCAGCTTAGATCAGGTTAGAGCTTTCTTT
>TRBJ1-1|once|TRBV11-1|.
CASSLGRLNTEAFF
TGTGCCAGCAGCTTGGGCAGGTTGAACACTGAAGCTTTCTTT
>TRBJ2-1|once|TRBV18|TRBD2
CASSPPSGGRASYNEQFF
TGTGCCAGCTCACCACCTTCCGGCGGGAGGGCCTCGTACAATGAGCAGTTCTTC
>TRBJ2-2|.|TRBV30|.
CAWSRDMPGELFF
TGTGCCTGGAGCCGGGACATGCCCGGGGAGCTGTTTTTT
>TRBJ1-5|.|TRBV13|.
CASSYGGSNQPQHF
TGTGCCAGCAGTTATGGGGGCAGCAATCAGCCCCAGCATTTT
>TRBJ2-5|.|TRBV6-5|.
CASSPGLTPETQYF
TGTGCCAGCAGTCCGGGACTTACACCGGAGACCCAGTACTTC
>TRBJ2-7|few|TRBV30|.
CAWSVPGGYEQYF
TGTGCCTGGAGTGTACCAGGGGGGTACGAGCAGTACTTC
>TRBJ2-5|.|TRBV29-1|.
CSVVFVGHQETQYF
TGCAGCGTTGTGTTTGTGGGGCACCAAGAGACCCAGTACTTC
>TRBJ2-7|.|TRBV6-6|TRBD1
CASSYPGQGAYEQYF
TGTGCCAGCAGTTACCCGGGACAGGGGGCCTACGAGCAGTACTTC
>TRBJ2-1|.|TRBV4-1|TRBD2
CASSYLFGTSGENEQFF
TGCGCCAGCAGCTACCTATTCGGGACTAGCGGGGAAAATGAGCAGTTCTTC
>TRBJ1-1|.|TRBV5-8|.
CASSLLRETEAFF
TGTGCCAGCAGCTTGTTAAGGGAGACTGAAGCTTTCTTT
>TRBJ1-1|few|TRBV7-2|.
CASSLGAGGPEAFF
TGTGCCAGCAGCTTAGGCGCGGGGGGGCCTGAAGCTTTCTTT
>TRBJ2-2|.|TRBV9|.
CASRREERNTGELFF
TGTGCCAGCCGCAGAGAAGAGCGGAACACCGGGGAGCTGTTTTTT
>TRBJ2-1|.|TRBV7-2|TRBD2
CASSLALGWTSGRLAEQFF
TGTGCCAGCAGCTTAGCGTTGGGATGGACTAGCGGGAGGTTGGCTGAGCAGTTCTTC
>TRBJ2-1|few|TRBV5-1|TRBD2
CASRGAGGPSYNEQFF
TGCGCCAGCAGAGGGGCGGGGGGCCCCTCCTACAATGAGCAGTTCTTC
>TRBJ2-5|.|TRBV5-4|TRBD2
CASSILAGGTETQYF
TGTGCCAGCAGCATACTAGCGGGGGGCACAGAGACCCAGTACTTC
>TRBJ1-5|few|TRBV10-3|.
CAISDPTGRQPQHF
TGTGCCATCAGTGACCCCACAGGGCGGCAGCCCCAGCATTTT
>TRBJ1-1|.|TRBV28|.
CASSLGGVGTEAFF
TGTGCCAGCAGTTTGGGGGGGGTTGGCACTGAAGCTTTCTTT
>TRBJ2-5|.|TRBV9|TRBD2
CASSASSGVGETQYF
TGTGCCAGCAGCGCAAGTAGCGGGGTGGGGGAGACCCAGTACTTC
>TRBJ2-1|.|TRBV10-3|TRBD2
CAISGLAGGRSSYNEQFF
TGTGCCATCAGCGGACTAGCGGGGGGCCGAAGCTCCTACAATGAGCAGTTCTTC
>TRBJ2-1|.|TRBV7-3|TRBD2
CASSLPIAGDKDEQFF
TGTGCCAGCAGCCTACCCATAGCGGGAGACAAGGATGAGCAGTTCTTC
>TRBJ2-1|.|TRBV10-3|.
CAIKGQGDNEQFF
TGTGCCATCAAGGGGCAGGGCGACAATGAGCAGTTCTTC
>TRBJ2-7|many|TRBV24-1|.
CATSDFNRILF
TGTGCCACCAGTGATTTTAACAGAATACTCTTC
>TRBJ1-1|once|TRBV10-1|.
CASSDRDDTEAFF
TGCGCCAGCAGTGACAGGGATGACACTGAAGCTTTCTTT
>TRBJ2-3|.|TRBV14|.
CASSQDGGISTDTQYF
TGTGCCAGCAGCCAAGATGGGGGGATTAGCACAGATACGCAGTATTTT
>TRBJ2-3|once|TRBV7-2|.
CASSLPRRGQDTQYF
TGTGCCAGCAGCTTACCCCGGAGAGGGCAAGATACGCAGTATTTT